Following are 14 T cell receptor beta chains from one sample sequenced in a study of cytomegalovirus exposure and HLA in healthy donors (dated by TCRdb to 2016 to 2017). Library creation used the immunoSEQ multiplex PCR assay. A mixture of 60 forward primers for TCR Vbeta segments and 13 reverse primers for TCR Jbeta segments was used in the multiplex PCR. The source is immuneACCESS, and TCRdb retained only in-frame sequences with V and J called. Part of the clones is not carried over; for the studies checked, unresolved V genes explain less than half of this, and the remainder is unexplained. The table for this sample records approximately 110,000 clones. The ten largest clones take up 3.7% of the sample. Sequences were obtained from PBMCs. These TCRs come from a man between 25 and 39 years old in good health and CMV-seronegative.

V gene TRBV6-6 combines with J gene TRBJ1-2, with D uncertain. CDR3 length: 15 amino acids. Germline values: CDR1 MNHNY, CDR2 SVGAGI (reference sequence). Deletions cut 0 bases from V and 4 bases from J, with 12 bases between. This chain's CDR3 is CASSYSGVGVYGYTF. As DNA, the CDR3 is TGTGCCAGCAGTTACTCCGGGGTAGGAGTCTATGGCTACACCTTC.

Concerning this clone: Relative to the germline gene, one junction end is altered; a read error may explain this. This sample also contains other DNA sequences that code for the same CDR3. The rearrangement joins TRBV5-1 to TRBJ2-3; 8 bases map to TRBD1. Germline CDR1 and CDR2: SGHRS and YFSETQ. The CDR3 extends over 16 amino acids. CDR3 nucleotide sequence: TGCGCCAGCAGTTCGGGGAACAGGGGGAGCACAGATACGCAGTATTTC. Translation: CASSSGNRGSTDTQYF. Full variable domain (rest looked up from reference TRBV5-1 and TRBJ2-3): KAGVTQTPRYLIKTRGQQVTLSCSPISGHRSVSWYQQTPGQGLQFLFEYFSETQRNKGNFPGRFSGRQFSNSRSEMNVSTLELGDSALYLCASSSGNRGSTDTQYFGPGTRLTVL.

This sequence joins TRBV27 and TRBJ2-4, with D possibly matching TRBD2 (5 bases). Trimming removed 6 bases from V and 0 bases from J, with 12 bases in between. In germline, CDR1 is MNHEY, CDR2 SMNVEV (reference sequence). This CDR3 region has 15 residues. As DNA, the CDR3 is TGTGCCAGCAGACGGACTGATCTAGCCAAAAACATTCAGTACTTC. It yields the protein CASRRTDLAKNIQYF.

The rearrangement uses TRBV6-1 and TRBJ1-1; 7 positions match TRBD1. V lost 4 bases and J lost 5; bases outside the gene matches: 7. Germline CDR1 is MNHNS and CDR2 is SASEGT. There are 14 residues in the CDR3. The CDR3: CASSGLQGRTEAFF. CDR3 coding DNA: TGTGCCAGCAGTGGACTACAGGGGCGAACTGAAGCTTTCTTT.

The CDR3 DNA reads TGTGCCAGCAGCTTTAGCGGGGGGGGGAATGAGCAGTTCTTC. Translation: CASSFSGGGNEQFF. The chain couples TRBV7-2 to TRBJ2-1; 11 bases map to TRBD2. V lost 3 bases and J lost 7; bases outside the gene matches: 2. Germline V CDR1 and CDR2: SGHTA, FQGNSA. This CDR3 contains 14 residues.

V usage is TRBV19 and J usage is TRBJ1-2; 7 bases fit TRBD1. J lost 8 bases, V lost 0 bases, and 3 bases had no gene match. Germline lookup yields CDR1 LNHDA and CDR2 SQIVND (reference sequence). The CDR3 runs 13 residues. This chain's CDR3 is CASSIEGQSGYTF. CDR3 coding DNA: TGTGCCAGTAGTATAGAGGGACAGTCCGGCTACACCTTC.

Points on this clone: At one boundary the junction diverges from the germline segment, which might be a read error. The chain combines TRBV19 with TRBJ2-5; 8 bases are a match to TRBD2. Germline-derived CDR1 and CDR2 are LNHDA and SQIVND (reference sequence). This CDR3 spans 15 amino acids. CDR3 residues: CAGSINGGGWETQYF. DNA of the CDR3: TGTGCCGGTAGTATCAACGGCGGGGGGTGGGAGACCCAGTACTTC.

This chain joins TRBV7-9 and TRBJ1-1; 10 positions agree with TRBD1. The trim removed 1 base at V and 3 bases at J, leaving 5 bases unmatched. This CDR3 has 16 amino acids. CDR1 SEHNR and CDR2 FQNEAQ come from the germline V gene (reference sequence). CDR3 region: CASSLGTGGPYTEAFF. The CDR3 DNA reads TGTGCCAGCAGCTTAGGGACAGGGGGGCCCTACACTGAAGCTTTCTTT.

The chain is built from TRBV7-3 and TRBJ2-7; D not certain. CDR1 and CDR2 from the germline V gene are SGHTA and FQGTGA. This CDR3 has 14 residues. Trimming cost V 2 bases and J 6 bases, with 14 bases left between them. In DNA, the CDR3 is TGTGCCAGCAGCTTATCGGCCGGGTCCCTCGAGCAGTACTTC. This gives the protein CASSLSAGSLEQYF.

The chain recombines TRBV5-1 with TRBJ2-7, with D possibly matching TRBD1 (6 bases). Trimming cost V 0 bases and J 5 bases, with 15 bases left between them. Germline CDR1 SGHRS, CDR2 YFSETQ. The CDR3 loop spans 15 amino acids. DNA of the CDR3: TGCGCCAGCAGCTTGGAAGGGGCAGGGGTCAACGAGCAGTACTTC. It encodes CASSLEGAGVNEQYF.

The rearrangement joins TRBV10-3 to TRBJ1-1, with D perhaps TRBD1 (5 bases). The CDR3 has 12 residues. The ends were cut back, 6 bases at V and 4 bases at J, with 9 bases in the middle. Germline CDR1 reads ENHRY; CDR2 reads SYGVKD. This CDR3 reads CAISWRGTEAFF. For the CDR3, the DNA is TGTGCCATCAGCTGGAGGGGCACTGAAGCTTTCTTT.

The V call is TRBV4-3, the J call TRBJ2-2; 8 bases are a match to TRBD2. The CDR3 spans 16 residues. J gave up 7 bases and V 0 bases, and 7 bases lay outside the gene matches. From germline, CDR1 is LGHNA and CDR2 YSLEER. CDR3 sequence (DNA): TGCGCCAGCAGCCAAGAGAGCGGGGGAGCGATCGGGGAGCTGTTTTTT. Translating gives CASSQESGGAIGELFF.

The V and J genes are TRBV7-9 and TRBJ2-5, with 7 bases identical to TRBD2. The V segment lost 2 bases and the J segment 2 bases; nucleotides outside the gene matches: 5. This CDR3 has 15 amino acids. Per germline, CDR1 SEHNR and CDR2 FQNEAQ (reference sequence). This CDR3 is CASSLSQGLQETQYF. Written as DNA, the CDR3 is TGTGCCAGCAGCTTATCTCAGGGACTACAAGAGACCCAGTACTTC.

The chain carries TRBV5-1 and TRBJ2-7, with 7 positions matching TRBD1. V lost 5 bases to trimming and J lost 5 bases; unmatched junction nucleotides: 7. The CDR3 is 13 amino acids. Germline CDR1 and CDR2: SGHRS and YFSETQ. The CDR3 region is CASSRQGFNEQYF. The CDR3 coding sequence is TGCGCCAGCAGTCGACAGGGCTTTAACGAGCAGTACTTC.